Listed here are 8 T cell receptor beta chains from one sample, sequenced in a study of PD-1 blockade in classical Hodgkin lymphoma. Following autologous stem cell transplantation, relapse occurred in every patient, and exposure to brentuximab vedotin varied. Method: immunoSEQ multiplex PCR; TCRdb's copy keeps in-frame clones and lacks some. The sample carries fewer than 25,000 clones, roughly 72% recorded once. Sequenced here: peripheral blood mononuclear cells (PBMCs), sampled at baseline. These receptors were obtained from a human donor with classical Hodgkin lymphoma.

This rearrangement joins TRBV6-1 to TRBJ2-7; TRBD2 is a possible D gene (5 bases). The CDR3 totals 15 residues. Germline V gives CDR1 MNHNS, CDR2 SASEGT. V was pared by 2 bases and J by 3 bases, with 14 bases between. This CDR3 reads CASSERRGISYEQYF. The DNA for the CDR3 is TGTGCCAGCAGTGAACGTCGGGGAATAAGCTACGAGCAGTACTTC.

This clone showed up just a few times. The V gene is TRBV25-1, the J gene TRBJ2-7; D is uncertain. Germline CDR1 MGHDK, CDR2 SYGVNS. CDR3 length equals 11 residues. Trimming took 7 bases from V and 1 from J, leaving 5 bases between them. DNA for the CDR3: TGTGCCAGCACCTTTTCCTACGAGCAGTACTTC. Protein product: CASTFSYEQYF.

This clone was seen a few times. The chain links TRBV6-5 to TRBJ2-1; 11 bases agree with TRBD2. CDR3 length: 15 amino acids. J was trimmed by 7 bases and V by 4 bases; bases with no gene match: 6. CDR1 is MNHEY, CDR2 SVGAGI, per germline. The CDR3, as DNA: TGTGCCAGCAGTTTCTTTACTAGCGGGAGAAATGAGCAGTTCTTC. It translates to CASSFFTSGRNEQFF.

This chain joins TRBV7-9 and TRBJ2-7; D perhaps matches TRBD2 (5 bases). The CDR3 runs to 13 residues. Germline-derived CDR1 and CDR2 are SEHNR and FQNEAQ (reference sequence). V was clipped by 3 bases and J by 4 bases, with 10 bases between them. CDR3 loop: CASSLTTTYEQYF. Written as DNA, the CDR3 is TGTGCCAGCAGCTTGACTACGACGTACGAGCAGTACTTC.

The chain couples TRBV6-6 to TRBJ2-2, with D hard to call. The CDR3 has 11 residues. With 4 bases removed from V and 7 bases from J, the gap between germline ends came to 4 bases. From germline, CDR1 is MNHNY and CDR2 SVGAGI (reference sequence). This CDR3 is CASSFSGELFF. The DNA of the CDR3 is TGTGCCAGCAGTTTTAGCGGGGAGCTGTTTTTT.

This clone was found once. This chain uses TRBV28 with TRBJ2-5, with 7 bases identical to TRBD1. V lost 2 bases to trimming and J lost 0 bases; unmatched junction nucleotides: 3. The length of the CDR3 is 15 residues. The germline gives CDR1 MDHEN, CDR2 SYDVKM. The CDR3 DNA reads as TGTGCCAGCAGTTTAGCAGGGGGTAACCAAGAGACCCAGTACTTC. This encodes CASSLAGGNQETQYF.

The chain carries TRBV7-9 and TRBJ1-1; no clear D. CDR3 size: 18 residues. V lost 2 bases, J lost 2 bases, and 21 bases lay in between. CDR1 SEHNR and CDR2 FQNEAQ come from the germline V gene (reference sequence). CDR3 sequence: CASSLLSLFRALNTEAFF. In DNA form, the CDR3 reads TGTGCCAGCAGCTTACTTAGCCTTTTTAGGGCGCTAAACACTGAAGCTTTCTTT.

The rearrangement joins TRBV29-1 to TRBJ2-2, with D unclear. Germline CDR1 reads SQVTM; CDR2 reads ANQGSEA. The CDR3 is made up of 16 amino acids. The V gene lost 0 bases and the J gene lost 6 bases, with 17 bases spanning the gap. The CDR3 nucleotides read TGCAGCGTTGAAGATCCCTCGACGGCTAACCCCGGGGAGCTGTTTTTT. Translation gives CSVEDPSTANPGELFF.